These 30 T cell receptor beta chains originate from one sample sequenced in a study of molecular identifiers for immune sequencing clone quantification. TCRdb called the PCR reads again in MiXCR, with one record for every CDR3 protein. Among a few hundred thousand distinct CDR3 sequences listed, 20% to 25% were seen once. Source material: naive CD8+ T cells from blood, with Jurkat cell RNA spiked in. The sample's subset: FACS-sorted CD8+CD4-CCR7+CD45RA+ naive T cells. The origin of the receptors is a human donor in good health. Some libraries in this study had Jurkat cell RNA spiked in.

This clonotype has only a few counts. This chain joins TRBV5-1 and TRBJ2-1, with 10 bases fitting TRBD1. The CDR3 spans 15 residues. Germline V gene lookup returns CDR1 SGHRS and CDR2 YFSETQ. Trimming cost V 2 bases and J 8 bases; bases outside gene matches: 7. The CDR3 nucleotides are TGCGCCAGCAGCTTTACCGGGACAGGGGCGCATGAGCAGTTCTTC. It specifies CASSFTGTGAHEQFF.

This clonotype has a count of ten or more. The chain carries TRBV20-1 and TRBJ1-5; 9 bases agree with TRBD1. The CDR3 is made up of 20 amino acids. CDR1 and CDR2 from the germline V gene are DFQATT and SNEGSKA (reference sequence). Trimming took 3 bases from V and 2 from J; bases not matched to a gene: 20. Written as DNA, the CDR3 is TGCAGTGCTAGTCCCGACCCCGGGACAGGGTCGGTGCATGGCAATCAGCCCCAGCATTTT. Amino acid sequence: CSASPDPGTGSVHGNQPQHF.

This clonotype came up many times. The CDR3 bases are TGTGCCAGCAGCTTAGTGTACCCCAACTATGGCTACACCTTC. Its translation: CASSLVYPNYGYTF. This chain connects TRBV7-8 to TRBJ1-2; D is undetermined. V lost 1 base and J lost 2, with 8 bases in between. CDR3 length: 14 amino acids. The germline CDR1 and CDR2 sequences are SGHVS and FQNEAQ.

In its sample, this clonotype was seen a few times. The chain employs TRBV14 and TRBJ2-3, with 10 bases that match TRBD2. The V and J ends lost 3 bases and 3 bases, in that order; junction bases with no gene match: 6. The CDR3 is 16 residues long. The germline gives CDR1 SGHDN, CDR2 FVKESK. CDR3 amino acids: CASSQEAGGRTDTQYF. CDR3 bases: TGTGCCAGCAGCCAGGAAGCGGGAGGGAGGACAGATACGCAGTATTTT.

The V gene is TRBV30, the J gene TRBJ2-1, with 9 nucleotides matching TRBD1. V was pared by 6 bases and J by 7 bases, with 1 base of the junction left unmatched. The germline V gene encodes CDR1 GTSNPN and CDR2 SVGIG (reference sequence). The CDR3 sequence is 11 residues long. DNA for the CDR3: TGTGCCTGCGACAGGGGGAATGAGCAGTTCTTC. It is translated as CACDRGNEQFF.

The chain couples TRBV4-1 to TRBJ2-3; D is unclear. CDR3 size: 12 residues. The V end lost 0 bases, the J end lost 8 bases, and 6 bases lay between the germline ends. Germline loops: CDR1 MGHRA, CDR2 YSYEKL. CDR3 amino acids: CASSQDAGTQYF. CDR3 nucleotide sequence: TGCGCCAGCAGCCAAGATGCAGGTACGCAGTATTTT.

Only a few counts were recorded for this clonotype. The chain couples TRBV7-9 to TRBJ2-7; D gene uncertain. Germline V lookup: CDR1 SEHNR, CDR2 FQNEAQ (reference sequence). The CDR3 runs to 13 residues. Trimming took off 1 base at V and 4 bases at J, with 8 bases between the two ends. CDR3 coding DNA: TGTGCCAGCAGCTTAGATTCGGGTTACGAGCAGTACTTC. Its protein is CASSLDSGYEQYF.

This CDR3 reads CASSQMIAGWDIQYF. The CDR3, as DNA: TGTGCCAGTAGCCAGATGATAGCCGGCTGGGACATTCAGTACTTC. The J gene is TRBJ2-4, the V gene TRBV19, with D unresolved. The V end lost 6 bases, the J end lost 8 bases, and 20 bases lay between the germline ends. Germline CDR1 is LNHDA and CDR2 is SQIVND (reference sequence). This CDR3 has 15 residues.

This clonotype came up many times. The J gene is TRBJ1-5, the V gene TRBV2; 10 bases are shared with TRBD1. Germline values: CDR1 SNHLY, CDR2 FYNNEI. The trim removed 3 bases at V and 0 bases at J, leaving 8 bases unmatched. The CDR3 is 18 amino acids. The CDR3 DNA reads TGTGCCAGCAGTGAGTCGACAGGGGGCATGTATAGCAATCAGCCCCAGCATTTT. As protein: CASSESTGGMYSNQPQHF.

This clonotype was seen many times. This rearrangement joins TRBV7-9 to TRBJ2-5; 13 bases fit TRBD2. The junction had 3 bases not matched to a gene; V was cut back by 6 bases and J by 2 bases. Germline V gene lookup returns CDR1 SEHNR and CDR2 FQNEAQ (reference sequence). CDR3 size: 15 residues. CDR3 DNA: TGTGCCAGCAGGAGGGGACTAGCGGGGCAAGAGACCCAGTACTTC. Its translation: CASRRGLAGQETQYF.

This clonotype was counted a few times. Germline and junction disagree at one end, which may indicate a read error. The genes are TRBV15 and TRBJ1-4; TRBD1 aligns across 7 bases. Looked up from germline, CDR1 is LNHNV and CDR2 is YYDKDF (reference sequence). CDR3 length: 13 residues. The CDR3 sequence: CATSRTPGGANVF. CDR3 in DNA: TGTGCCACCAGCAGAACCCCAGGGGGTGCTAATGTTTTT.

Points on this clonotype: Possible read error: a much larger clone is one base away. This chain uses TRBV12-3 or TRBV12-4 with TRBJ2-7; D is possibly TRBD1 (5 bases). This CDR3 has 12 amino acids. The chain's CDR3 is CVSSVDSYEQYF. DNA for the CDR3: TGTGTCAGCAGTGTAGACAGCTACGAGCAGTACTTC.

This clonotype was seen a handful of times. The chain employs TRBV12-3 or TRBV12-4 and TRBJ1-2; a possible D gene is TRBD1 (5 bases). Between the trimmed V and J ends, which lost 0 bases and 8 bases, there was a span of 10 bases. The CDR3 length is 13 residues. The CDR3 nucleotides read TGTGCCAGCAGTTTAGCGGAGGGGCGCGGCTACACCTTC. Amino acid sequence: CASSLAEGRGYTF.

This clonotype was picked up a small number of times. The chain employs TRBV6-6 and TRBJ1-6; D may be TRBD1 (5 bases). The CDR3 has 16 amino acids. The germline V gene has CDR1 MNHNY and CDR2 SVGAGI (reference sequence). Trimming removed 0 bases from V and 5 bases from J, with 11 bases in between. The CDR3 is CASSYSLDKNNSPLHF. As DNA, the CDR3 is TGTGCCAGCAGTTACTCCTTGGACAAAAATAATTCACCCCTCCACTTT.

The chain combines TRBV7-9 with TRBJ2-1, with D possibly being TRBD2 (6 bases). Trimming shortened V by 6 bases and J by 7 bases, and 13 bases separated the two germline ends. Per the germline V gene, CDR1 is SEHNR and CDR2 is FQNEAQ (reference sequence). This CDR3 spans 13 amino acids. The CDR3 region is CASSSGTFNEQFF. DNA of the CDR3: TGTGCCAGCAGTTCCGGGACTTTTAATGAGCAGTTCTTC.

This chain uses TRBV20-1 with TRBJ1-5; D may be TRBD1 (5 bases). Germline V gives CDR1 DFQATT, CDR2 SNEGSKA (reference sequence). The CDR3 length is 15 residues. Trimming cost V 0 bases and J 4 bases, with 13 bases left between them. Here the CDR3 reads CSARDPLGVNQPQHF. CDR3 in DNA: TGCAGTGCTAGAGACCCCCTGGGGGTTAATCAGCCCCAGCATTTT.

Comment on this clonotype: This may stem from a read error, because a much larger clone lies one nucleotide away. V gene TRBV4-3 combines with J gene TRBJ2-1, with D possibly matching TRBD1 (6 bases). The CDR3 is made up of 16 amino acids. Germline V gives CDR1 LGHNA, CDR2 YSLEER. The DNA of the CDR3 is TGCGCCGGCAGACAAGATACAGGGCTCTCCTACAATGAGCAGTTCTTC. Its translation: CAGRQDTGLSYNEQFF.

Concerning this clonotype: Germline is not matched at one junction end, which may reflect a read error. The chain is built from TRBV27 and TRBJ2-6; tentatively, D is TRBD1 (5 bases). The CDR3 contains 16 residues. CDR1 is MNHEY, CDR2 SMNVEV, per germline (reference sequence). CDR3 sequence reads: CASSTMTVSGASVLTF. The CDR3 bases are TGTGCCAGCAGTACGATGACAGTCTCTGGGGCCAGCGTCCTGACTTTC.

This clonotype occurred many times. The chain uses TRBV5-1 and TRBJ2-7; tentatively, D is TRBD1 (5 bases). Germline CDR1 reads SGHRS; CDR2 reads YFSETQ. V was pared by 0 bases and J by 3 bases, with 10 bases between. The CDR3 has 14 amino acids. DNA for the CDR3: TGCGCCAGCAGCTTGGGGGGCTCCCTCTACGAGCAGTACTTC. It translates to CASSLGGSLYEQYF.

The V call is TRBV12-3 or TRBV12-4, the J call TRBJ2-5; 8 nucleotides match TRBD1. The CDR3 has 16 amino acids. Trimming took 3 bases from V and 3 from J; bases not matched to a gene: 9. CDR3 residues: CASSFIGQGQKETQYF. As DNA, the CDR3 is TGTGCCAGCAGTTTTATTGGACAGGGACAGAAAGAGACCCAGTACTTC.

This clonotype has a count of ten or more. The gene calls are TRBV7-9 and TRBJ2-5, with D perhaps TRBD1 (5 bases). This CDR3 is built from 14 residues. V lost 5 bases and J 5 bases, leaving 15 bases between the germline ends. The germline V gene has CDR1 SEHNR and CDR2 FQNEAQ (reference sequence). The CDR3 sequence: CASSPPTRDETQYF. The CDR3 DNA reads TGTGCCAGCAGCCCCCCCACCAGGGATGAGACCCAGTACTTC.

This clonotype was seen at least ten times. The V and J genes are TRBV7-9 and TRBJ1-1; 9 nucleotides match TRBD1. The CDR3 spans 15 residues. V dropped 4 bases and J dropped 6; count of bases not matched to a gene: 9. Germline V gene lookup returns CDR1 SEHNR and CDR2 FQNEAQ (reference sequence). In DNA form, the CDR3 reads TGTGCCAGCAGCTGGCGGGACAGGGACGGCTCTGAAGCTTTCTTT. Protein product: CASSWRDRDGSEAFF.

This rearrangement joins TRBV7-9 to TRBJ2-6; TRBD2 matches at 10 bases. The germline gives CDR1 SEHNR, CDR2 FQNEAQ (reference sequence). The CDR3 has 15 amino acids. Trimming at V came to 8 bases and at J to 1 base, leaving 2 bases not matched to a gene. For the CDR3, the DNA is TGTGCCAGCCTAGCGGGAGCTTCTGGGGCCAACGTCCTGACTTTC. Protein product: CASLAGASGANVLTF.

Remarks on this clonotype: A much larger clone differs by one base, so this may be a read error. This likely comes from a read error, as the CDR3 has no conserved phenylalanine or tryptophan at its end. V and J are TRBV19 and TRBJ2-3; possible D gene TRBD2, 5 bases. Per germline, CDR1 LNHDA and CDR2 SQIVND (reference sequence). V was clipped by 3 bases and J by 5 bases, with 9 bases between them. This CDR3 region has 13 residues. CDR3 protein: CASSIRGGDTQYS. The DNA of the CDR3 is TGTGCCAGTAGTATTCGGGGTGGAGATACGCAGTATTCT.

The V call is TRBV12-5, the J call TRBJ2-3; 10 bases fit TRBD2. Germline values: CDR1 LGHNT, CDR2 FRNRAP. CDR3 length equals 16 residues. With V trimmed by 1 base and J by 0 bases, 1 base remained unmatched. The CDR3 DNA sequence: TGTGCTAGTGGTTTGGGTAGCGGGGGGAGCACAGATACGCAGTATTTT. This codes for CASGLGSGGSTDTQYF.

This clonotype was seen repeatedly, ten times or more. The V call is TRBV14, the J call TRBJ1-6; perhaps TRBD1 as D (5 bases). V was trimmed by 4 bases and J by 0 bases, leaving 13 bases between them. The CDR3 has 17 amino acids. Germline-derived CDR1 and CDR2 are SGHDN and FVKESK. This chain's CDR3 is CASSPGTLSSYNSPLHF. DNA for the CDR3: TGTGCCAGCAGCCCGGGGACCCTGTCCTCCTATAATTCACCCCTCCACTTT. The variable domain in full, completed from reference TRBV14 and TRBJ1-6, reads EAGVTQFPSHSVIEKGQTVTLRCDPISGHDNLYWYRRVMGKEIKFLLHFVKESKQDESGMPNNRFLAERTGGTYSTLKVQPAELEDSGVYFCASSPGTLSSYNSPLHFGNGTRLTVT.

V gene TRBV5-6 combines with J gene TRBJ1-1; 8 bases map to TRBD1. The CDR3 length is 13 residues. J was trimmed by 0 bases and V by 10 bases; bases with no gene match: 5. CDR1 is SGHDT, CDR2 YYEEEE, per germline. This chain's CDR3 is CAAGDRMNTEAFF. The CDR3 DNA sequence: TGTGCCGCGGGGGACAGGATGAACACTGAAGCTTTCTTT.

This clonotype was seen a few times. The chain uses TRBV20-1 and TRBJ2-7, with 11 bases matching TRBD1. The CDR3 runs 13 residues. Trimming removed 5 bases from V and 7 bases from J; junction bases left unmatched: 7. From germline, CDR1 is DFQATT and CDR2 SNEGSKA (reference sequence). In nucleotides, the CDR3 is TGCAGTGCTTCCGGGACAGGGGGGTGGGAGCAGTACTTC. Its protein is CSASGTGGWEQYF.

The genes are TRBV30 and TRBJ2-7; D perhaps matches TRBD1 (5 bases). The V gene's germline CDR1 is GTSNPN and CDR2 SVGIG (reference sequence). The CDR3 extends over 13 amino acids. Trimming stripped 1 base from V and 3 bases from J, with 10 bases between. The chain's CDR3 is CAWSGGQGYEQYF. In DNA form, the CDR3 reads TGTGCCTGGAGTGGTGGCCAGGGCTACGAGCAGTACTTC.

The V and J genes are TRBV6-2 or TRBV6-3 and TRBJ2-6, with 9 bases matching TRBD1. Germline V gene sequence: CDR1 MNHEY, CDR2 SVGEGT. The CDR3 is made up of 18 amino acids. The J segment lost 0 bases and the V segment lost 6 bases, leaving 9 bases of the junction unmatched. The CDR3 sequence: CASRPGQGRYSGANVLTF. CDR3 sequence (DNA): TGTGCCAGCAGACCGGGACAGGGTCGATACTCTGGGGCCAACGTCCTGACTTTC.